This T cell receptor (beta chain) was found in a study of cytomegalovirus exposure and HLA in healthy donors. Overall study results and limits: Cytomegalovirus status was reportedly diagnosed by the classifier with high specificity and sensitivity. Immune exposure information available was restricted to CMV serostatus.

CDR1 and CDR2 (germline): MNHEY, SMNVEV (reference sequence). CDR3 length: 15 residues. After removal of 2 bases from V and 10 bases from J, the junction contained 6 bases not matched to a gene. The PCR was carried out with 60 Vbeta primers and 13 Jbeta primers. Authors' analysis steps: There were about 80 million unique TCR beta chains by a later count, and some 11 million of them were shared. Assay: immunoSEQ multiplex PCR; the TCRdb copy retains only in-frame clones and omits some. The V and J calls and clone size were taken over from that table, and D and trimming were inferred from the DNA. The sample includes 130,000 or so clones, 65% to 90% of them seen just once. On this clone: What it binds is unknown.

The source material was PBMCs. The receptor was isolated from a man aged 25 to 40 in good health and CMV-seronegative. This rearrangement joins TRBV27 to TRBJ1-6; 9 bases are a match to TRBD1. CDR3 region: CASSLARDRVSPLHF. DNA of the CDR3: TGTGCCAGCAGTTTAGCCCGGGACAGGGTGTCACCCCTCCACTTT.